This T cell receptor (beta chain) was observed in a study of blood T cell repertoires in COVID-19. Study summary: The origin of the acute and convalescent COVID-19 samples was the United States, Italy and Spain. The cDNA or gDNA used as material had been derived from T cells, B-cell-depleted T cells, or PBMCs.

Original processing notes: Reference gene primer amplification yielded estimated nucleated cell counts. TCRdb keeps only in-frame clones here, not all; method: immunoSEQ multiplex PCR. Clonal size and the V and J genes are those of that table, whereas D and trimming came from the DNA. The sample carries tens of thousands of clones, roughly nine tenths recorded once. V was pared by 1 base and J by 3 bases, with 4 bases between. The CDR3 runs 12 residues. Germline loops: CDR1 WNHNN, CDR2 SYGVQD (reference sequence). This clone was seen once. V usage is TRBV10-1 and J usage is TRBJ2-7; D uncertain. This TCR was recovered from a man in his 70s with active COVID-19. The sequencing sample was made of peripheral blood. The CDR3 protein is CASSEFSYEQYF. The DNA for the CDR3 is TGCGCCAGCAGTGAGTTCAGCTACGAGCAGTACTTC.